Presented here are 29 T cell receptor beta chains from one specimen sequenced in a study of spatial heterogeneity in lung cancer. Time point denoted: sample taken at primary tumor resection. Whole RNA was taken from tumor, nontumor lung or frozen PBMC; it was then sequenced unsorted. TCRdb reprocessed the 5' RACE reads with MiXCR, giving one entry per CDR3 protein. This sample has more than 20,000 distinct CDR3 sequences, with 4.5% to 5% found just once. The specimen was PBMCs, collected at surgery. The receptors come from a male donor with early-stage non-small cell lung cancer.

Notes on this clonotype: This may stem from a read error, because a much larger clone lies one nucleotide away. V usage is TRBV5-8 and J usage is TRBJ1-2; D unclear. Per germline, CDR1 SGHTS and CDR2 YDEGEE. CDR3 length: 16 residues. Trimming shortened V by 3 bases and J by 3 bases, and 18 bases separated the two germline ends. The CDR3 bases are TGTGCCAGCAGCTCCGAACGGATAAGCCCTTACTATGGCTACACCTTC. Translated: CASSSERISPYYGYTF. The full variable domain, its missing parts supplied by reference TRBV5-8 and TRBJ1-2, is EAGVTQSPTHLIKTRGQQATLRCSPISGHTSVYWYQQALGLGLQFLLWYDEGEERNRGNFPPRFSGRQFPNYSSELNVNALELEDSALYLCASSSERISPYYGYTFGSGTRLTVV.

This clonotype was observed at least ten times. The genes are TRBV27 and TRBJ2-1; D is unresolved. Germline CDR1 MNHEY, CDR2 SMNVEV (reference sequence). The V end was cut by 0 bases, the J end by 2 bases, with 8 bases between. CDR3 length equals 15 residues. The CDR3 coding sequence is TGTGCCAGCAGTTTATCTCCAGGAGCCTACAATGAGCAGTTCTTC. Translating it yields CASSLSPGAYNEQFF.

This clonotype is labeled as medium-sized. CDR3 sequence (DNA): TGTGCCACCAGCAGAGACGGAACTAGCACAGATACGCAGTATTTT. It yields the protein CATSRDGTSTDTQYF. J is TRBJ2-3 and V is TRBV15, with unresolved D. The CDR3 runs 15 residues. The V end was cut by 0 bases, the J end by 0 bases, with 7 bases between. In germline, CDR1 is LNHNV, CDR2 YYDKDF (reference sequence).

The chain joins TRBV20-1 to TRBJ2-7, with 8 bases aligning to TRBD1. Germline V CDR1 and CDR2: DFQATT, SNEGSKA (reference sequence). The trim removed 3 bases at V and 3 bases at J, leaving 4 bases unmatched. There are 13 residues in the CDR3. DNA of the CDR3: TGCAGTGCTAGTTGGGACAGGAACTACGAGCAGTACTTC. Its translation is CSASWDRNYEQYF.

This clonotype was seen ten or more times. The chain carries TRBV6-1 and TRBJ1-2, with D maybe TRBD1 (6 bases). This CDR3 is built from 15 residues. CDR1 is MNHNS and CDR2 is SASEGT in the germline V gene. Trimming removed 4 bases at V and 3 bases at J, with 15 bases between. The CDR3: CASSARGQFYYGYTF. In DNA, the CDR3 is TGTGCCAGCAGTGCTAGAGGACAGTTTTACTATGGCTACACCTTC.

This clonotype was counted only a few times. This chain uses TRBV12-3 or TRBV12-4 with TRBJ2-5, with D perhaps TRBD1 (6 bases). The CDR3 consists of 13 residues. Trimming took 6 bases from V and 7 from J, leaving 15 bases between them. CDR3 nucleotides: TGTGCCAGCAGCTACGGACTCAGGGGGACCCAGTACTTC. This sequence encodes CASSYGLRGTQYF.

The chain links TRBV2 to TRBJ1-2, with unresolved D. V was pared by 1 base and J by 9 bases, with 24 bases between. CDR1 is SNHLY and CDR2 is FYNNEI in the germline V gene. This CDR3 region has 17 residues. CDR3 sequence: CASSEVSGEGGLQSYTF. DNA for the CDR3: TGTGCCAGCAGTGAAGTGTCTGGGGAAGGCGGCCTCCAGAGCTACACCTTC.

This clonotype was found a few times. The chain links TRBV3-1 to TRBJ2-7; no definite D call. This CDR3 is built from 11 residues. Trimming stripped 4 bases from V and 7 bases from J, with 8 bases between. Germline V gives CDR1 LGHDT, CDR2 YNNKEL (reference sequence). Here the CDR3 reads CASSLLGEQYF. The CDR3 bases are TGTGCCAGCAGCCTTCTCGGAGAGCAGTACTTC.

Within the sample, this clonotype is medium-sized (0.01 to 0.1%). This rearrangement joins TRBV23-1 to TRBJ2-7; D not certain. TRBV23-1 belongs to the ORF category, with a function that is uncertain. The CDR3 consists of 16 residues. Trimming took off 0 bases at V and 2 bases at J, with 14 bases between the two ends. The CDR3 DNA reads TGCGCCAGCAGTCAATCGGTGCACTTGGAAACCTACGAGCAGTACTTC. The encoded protein is CASSQSVHLETYEQYF.

There are many counts of this clonotype. J is TRBJ1-5 and V is TRBV5-1; D possibly corresponds to TRBD1 (5 bases). Germline CDR1 SGHRS, CDR2 YFSETQ. The V end was cut by 1 base, the J end by 2 bases, with 7 bases between. The CDR3 sequence is 14 residues long. CDR3 sequence: CASSLTGGNQPQHF. CDR3 nucleotides: TGCGCCAGCAGCTTGACAGGAGGCAATCAGCCCCAGCATTTT.

This clonotype was detected many times. The CDR3 region has the DNA TGTGCCAGCAGTTGGCGGGACAGAAGCTCCTATGGCTACACCTTC. Translated: CASSWRDRSSYGYTF. The chain is built from TRBV28 and TRBJ1-2; 7 positions match TRBD1. Trimming at V came to 4 bases and at J to 4 bases, leaving 9 bases not matched to a gene. The CDR3 has 15 residues. Per germline, CDR1 MDHEN and CDR2 SYDVKM.

This clonotype was found many times. This rearrangement joins TRBV6-2 or TRBV6-3 to TRBJ1-2; D is undetermined. Germline-derived CDR1 and CDR2 are MNHEY and SVGEGT. The CDR3 totals 15 residues. The V end lost 4 bases, the J end lost 6 bases, and 18 bases lay between the germline ends. CDR3 bases: TGTGCCAGCAGTTCCTCGACCCATATACTGGATGGCTACACCTTC. This gives the protein CASSSSTHILDGYTF.

The table lists this clonotype with many counts. This sequence joins TRBV28 and TRBJ1-1, with 8 bases aligning to TRBD1. The CDR3 runs to 12 residues. After removal of 5 bases from V and 9 bases from J, the junction contained 5 bases not matched to a gene. Per the germline V gene, CDR1 is MDHEN and CDR2 is SYDVKM. The CDR3 coding sequence is TGTGCCAGCAGTCTCGGACAGGGACAAGCTTTCTTT. Its protein product is CASSLGQGQAFF.

In its sample, this clonotype was seen a few times. The chain employs TRBV18 and TRBJ2-1, with a possible D match to TRBD1 (5 bases). Per the germline V gene, CDR1 is KGHSH and CDR2 is LQKENI. The CDR3 is 14 residues long. V was clipped by 2 bases and J by 5 bases, with 10 bases between them. DNA of the CDR3: TGTGCCAGCTCACCAGCTTCAGGGAACAATGAGCAGTTCTTC. Its protein is CASSPASGNNEQFF.

In this sample, this clonotype turned up many times. V usage is TRBV5-1 and J usage is TRBJ1-3, with TRBD1 matching over 10 bases. The trim removed 3 bases at V and 0 bases at J, leaving 12 bases unmatched. This CDR3 is built from 19 residues. Germline V gene sequence: CDR1 SGHRS, CDR2 YFSETQ. Here the CDR3 DNA reads TGCGCCAGCAGCTCCAACTATTTCGGGACAGGGGCCTCTGGAAACACCATATATTTT. As protein: CASSSNYFGTGASGNTIYF.

This clonotype has ten or more counts. The CDR3 loop reads CATSTPEREGIYNEQFF. In DNA, the CDR3 is TGTGCCACCAGCACCCCAGAGCGGGAGGGAATCTACAATGAGCAGTTCTTC. The chain recombines TRBV15 with TRBJ2-1; 10 bases map to TRBD2. The CDR3 contains 17 residues. The V segment lost 4 bases and the J segment 3 bases; nucleotides outside the gene matches: 9. Germline-derived CDR1 and CDR2 are LNHNV and YYDKDF (reference sequence).

This clonotype has ten or more counts. DNA of the CDR3: TGTGCCACCAGCACAGACAGGGGCGGTCAGCCCCAGCATTTT. This encodes CATSTDRGGQPQHF. This chain joins TRBV15 and TRBJ1-5; 8 bases align to TRBD1. The CDR3 runs 14 residues. V lost 4 bases, J lost 6 bases, and 5 bases stayed unmatched. Germline assignment: CDR1 LNHNV and CDR2 YYDKDF (reference sequence).

This clonotype has at least ten counts. J is TRBJ2-2 and V is TRBV13; 8 bases map to TRBD2. Trimming at V came to 4 bases and at J to 7 bases, leaving 11 bases not matched to a gene. Germline CDR1 is PRHDT and CDR2 is FYEKMQ (reference sequence). This CDR3 spans 16 amino acids. CDR3 sequence: CASSSRRGLDFGELFF. For the CDR3, the DNA is TGTGCCAGCAGCTCCCGGAGGGGACTAGATTTCGGGGAGCTGTTTTTT.

This clonotype was seen many times. The chain employs TRBV11-2 and TRBJ1-1, with 9 bases lining up with TRBD1. J lost 0 bases, V lost 5 bases, and 10 bases had no gene match. The CDR3 is made up of 17 amino acids. CDR1 is SGHAT and CDR2 is FQNNGV in the germline V gene. As DNA, the CDR3 is TGTGCCAGCAGCCCCGGACAGGGGCTGGCTATGAACACTGAAGCTTTCTTT. This translates into CASSPGQGLAMNTEAFF.

A single count supports this clonotype. The gene calls are TRBV20-1 and TRBJ1-3; D is undetermined. This CDR3 has 16 amino acids. Trimming left V 0 bases short and J 0 bases short, with 12 bases between. Germline V gene data show CDR1 as DFQATT and CDR2 as SNEGSKA (reference sequence). CDR3 DNA sequence: TGCAGTGCTAGAGATCATAGGGAAAGCTCTGGAAACACCATATATTTT. Translating it yields CSARDHRESSGNTIYF.

This clonotype was counted at least ten times. V gene TRBV10-3 combines with J gene TRBJ2-1; 7 bases line up with TRBD2. V lost 6 bases to trimming and J lost 0 bases; unmatched junction nucleotides: 8. CDR1 and CDR2 from the germline V gene are ENHRY and SYGVKD. The CDR3 extends over 16 amino acids. The CDR3 DNA sequence: TGTGCCATCAGCGGGGGAGGGAGGAGCTCCTACAATGAGCAGTTCTTC. Protein sequence: CAISGGGRSSYNEQFF.

The CDR3 loop is CASSRGQEGRGTETQYF. In DNA form, the CDR3 reads TGTGCCAGCAGCCGAGGGCAGGAGGGCAGGGGGACAGAGACCCAGTACTTC. This chain joins TRBV6-1 and TRBJ2-5; D may be TRBD1 (7 bases). The CDR3 is 17 residues long. CDR1 is MNHNS and CDR2 is SASEGT in the germline V gene. V gave up 6 bases and J gave up 4 bases, with 24 bases separating them.

This clonotype has a handful of counts. V usage is TRBV12-3 or TRBV12-4 and J usage is TRBJ2-7; D perhaps matches TRBD2 (5 bases). This CDR3 has 14 residues. V was clipped by 5 bases and J by 3 bases, with 14 bases between them. DNA of the CDR3: TGTGCCAGCAGTCGAGGGAATACTAACTACGAGCAGTACTTC. Amino acid sequence: CASSRGNTNYEQYF.

This clonotype was found many times. The V call is TRBV13, the J call TRBJ2-1, with D unclear. The CDR3 covers 12 residues. Germline V gene data show CDR1 as PRHDT and CDR2 as FYEKMQ (reference sequence). V dropped 8 bases and J dropped 6 bases, with 11 bases sitting between them. CDR3 sequence: CASSPYRNEQFF. The CDR3 DNA follows: TGTGCCAGCTCCCCGTATCGCAATGAGCAGTTCTTC.

Sample share makes this clonotype medium-sized. The chain couples TRBV19 to TRBJ2-3; no clear D. The germline gives CDR1 LNHDA, CDR2 SQIVND (reference sequence). With 3 bases removed from V and 5 bases from J, the gap between germline ends came to 3 bases. This CDR3 is 11 amino acids long. CDR3 in amino acids: CASSIRDTQYF. CDR3 DNA: TGTGCCAGTAGTATCAGAGATACGCAGTATTTT.

This clonotype was counted between two and nine times. V is TRBV7-9 and J is TRBJ2-3; the D is unclear. In germline, CDR1 is SEHNR, CDR2 FQNEAQ (reference sequence). The CDR3 loop spans 12 amino acids. The germline V and J ends were trimmed by 5 bases and 6 bases, with 9 bases remaining between them. The chain's CDR3 is CASSPQGDTQYF. The DNA of the CDR3 is TGTGCCAGCAGCCCTCAAGGTGATACGCAGTATTTT.

This clonotype has just a few counts. The V call is TRBV24-1, the J call TRBJ2-5; 7 bases map to TRBD1. Per the germline V gene, CDR1 is KGHDR and CDR2 is SFDVKD. With 4 bases clipped from V and 3 bases from J, the junction kept 13 bases outside the gene matches. The CDR3 has 17 amino acids. This chain's CDR3 is CATSDTGQARMEETQYF. Here the CDR3 DNA reads TGTGCCACCAGTGACACCGGACAGGCGAGGATGGAAGAGACCCAGTACTTC.

V usage is TRBV7-3 and J usage is TRBJ2-7; 15 bases agree with TRBD2. Germline CDR1 reads SGHTA; CDR2 reads FQGTGA. The V and J ends lost 1 base and 2 bases, in that order; junction bases with no gene match: 9. CDR3 size: 19 residues. CDR3 DNA: TGTGCCAGCAGCTTAATATCGGGACTAGCGGGAGGCGGGCCCTACGAGCAGTACTTC. Translating gives CASSLISGLAGGGPYEQYF.

The table lists this clonotype with many counts. V and J are TRBV7-9 and TRBJ2-1; D is tentatively TRBD1 or TRBD2 (5 bases each). The ends were cut back, 4 bases at V and 5 bases at J, with 15 bases in the middle. Germline V gives CDR1 SEHNR, CDR2 FQNEAQ (reference sequence). This CDR3 is 15 amino acids long. This chain's CDR3 is CASSSWPGTDNEQFF. The CDR3 region has the DNA TGTGCCAGCAGCTCCTGGCCGGGGACCGACAATGAGCAGTTCTTC. The full variable domain, rest sourced from reference TRBV7-9 and TRBJ2-1, is DTGVSQNPRHKITKRGQNVTFRCDPISEHNRLYWYRQTLGQGPEFLTYFQNEAQLEKSRLLSDRFSAERPKGSFSTLEIQRTEQGDSAMYLCASSSWPGTDNEQFFGPGTRLTVL.